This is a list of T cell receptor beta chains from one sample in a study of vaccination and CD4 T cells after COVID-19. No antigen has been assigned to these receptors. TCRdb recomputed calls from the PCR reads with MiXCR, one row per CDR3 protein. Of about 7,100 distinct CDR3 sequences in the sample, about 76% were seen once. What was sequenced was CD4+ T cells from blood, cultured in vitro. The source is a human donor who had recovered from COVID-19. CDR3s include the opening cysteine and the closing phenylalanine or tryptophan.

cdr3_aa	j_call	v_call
CASSLGTSGRQSEQYF	NA	TRBV7-2
CASSYGGQGYEQYF	TRBJ2-7	TRBV6-2/TRBV6-3
CASSPLAGGGDTQYF	TRBJ2-3	TRBV27
CASSSAGGGSYEQYF	TRBJ2-7	TRBV6-2/TRBV6-3
CASSYLGPDSIQYF	TRBJ2-7	TRBV6-5
CASRGTSGREGGETQYF	TRBJ2-5	TRBV6-1
CASSIGDGRPYEQYF	TRBJ2-7	TRBV19
CASSYGASGITDTQYF	TRBJ2-3	TRBV6-5
CASSNREPQHF	TRBJ1-5	TRBV19
CATSEWASGTDTQYF	TRBJ2-3	TRBV24-1
CASRRGQGNQPQHF	TRBJ1-5	TRBV10-2
CATSRGSTGSRLRHF	TRBJ1-5	TRBV15
CSAYGLAGVGTYQYF	TRBJ2-4	TRBV20-1
CSAKAGRGMNTEAFF	TRBJ1-1	TRBV20-1
CASSYSGGDLRPEAFF	TRBJ1-1	TRBV6-2/TRBV6-3
CASSLGTRWPQSSYNEQFF	TRBJ2-1	TRBV28
CASSFRNEQFF	TRBJ2-1	TRBV27
CSARSRVEVSNQPQHF	TRBJ1-5	TRBV20-1
CSARDLRSGEDEQYF	TRBJ2-7	TRBV20-1
CSVSFGTGKGYEQYF	TRBJ2-7	TRBV20-1
CASSLIGQYTEAFF	TRBJ1-1	TRBV7-9
CATSRLGLLGRVSQETQYF	TRBJ2-5	TRBV15
CASSLASGNYGYTF	TRBJ1-2	TRBV7-9
CSAHPAAKETQYF	TRBJ2-5	TRBV20-1
CAWDMAGANVLTF	TRBJ2-6	TRBV30
CASSSPSRGTKETQYF	TRBJ2-5	TRBV6-2/TRBV6-3
CSGSLGQGFSYEQYF	TRBJ2-7	TRBV20-1
CASSLDIGFATDTQYF	TRBJ2-3	TRBV7-2
CASSDLVAAYQETQYF	TRBJ2-5	TRBV6-1
CASSLSSGTYNEQFF	TRBJ2-1	TRBV5-4
CSASGSRLEAYF	TRBJ2-7	TRBV20-1
CASSLAGGGETQYF	TRBJ2-5	TRBV7-2
CSARDPGRGIGAFF	TRBJ1-1	TRBV20-1
CASSSGSGSDETQYF	TRBJ2-5	TRBV7-2
CASSYRGGTGELFF	TRBJ2-2	TRBV6-5
CATSDLPQRPGFYNEQFF	TRBJ2-1	TRBV24-1
CASRWLAGIDGYTF	TRBJ1-2	TRBV2
CASSSVFRGAGADTQYF	TRBJ2-3	TRBV7-2
CATSRDVQPTGELFF	TRBJ2-2	TRBV15
CASSPGQGARQPQHF	TRBJ1-5	TRBV6-1
CSAPHRNWTGIETQYF	TRBJ2-5	TRBV20-1
CASTWAVEAFF	TRBJ1-1	TRBV19